This T cell receptor beta chain was found in a study of monozygotic twins with inflammatory bowel disease. Study results and caveats: Versus healthy twins, IBD patients showed fewer clonotypes shared with others, especially with disease activity.

Reanalyzing the 5' RACE reads, TCRdb keeps one entry per CDR3 protein, without DNA. The sample totals 350,000 to 550,000 distinct CDR3 sequences. Regarding this clonotype: Its antigen is unidentified.

The CDR3 is 14 residues long. Germline values: CDR1 SQVTM, CDR2 ANQGSEA. The clonotype comes from a human donor with ulcerative colitis or Crohn's disease, or a healthy co-twin of an affected twin (not recorded which). Sequences were obtained from blood. The rearrangement uses TRBV29-1 and TRBJ1-4. CDR3 amino acids: CSVATAATNEKLFF.